A selection of T cell receptor beta chains follows, all from one sample in a study of cytotoxic CD8 clonotypes in ibrutinib-treated CLL. The table came from immunoSEQ multiplex PCR; TCRdb's copy has only in-frame clones and leaves some out. The sample has about 140,000 clones, around 76% seen once. This material consisted of PBMCs, taken after 24 months of ibrutinib treatment. These receptors all stem from a human donor with chronic lymphocytic leukemia. CDR3s include the opening cysteine and the closing phenylalanine or tryptophan. A D gene is named only where the DNA matches it firmly. Clone size is stated in some rows and not others, as once, few, many or a class when expanded.

>few|.|TRBV2|TRBJ1-4
TGTGCCAGCATCGCACAGGGTTTGGCTAATGAAAAACTGTTTTTT
CASIAQGLANEKLFF
>.|.|TRBV30|TRBJ1-6
TGTGCCTGGAGTTTGCGGGGAGGAAATTCACCCCTCCACTTT
CAWSLRGGNSPLHF
>.|TRBD1|TRBV19|TRBJ1-3
TGTGCCAGCCAGAGGGGGCAGCCCCTCTCTGGAAACACCATATATTTT
CASQRGQPLSGNTIYF
>.|.|TRBV30|TRBJ1-5
TGTGCCTGGAGTGTACCGGGGGGCAGCGGGCAGCCCCAGCATTTT
CAWSVPGGSGQPQHF
>once|.|TRBV7-2|TRBJ1-3
TGTGCCAGCAGCCTAGGGTCCCTCTCTGGAAACACCATATATTTT
CASSLGSLSGNTIYF
>.|.|TRBV19|TRBJ1-1
TGTGCCTCACTCGGAGGAGCCACTGAAGCTTTCTTT
CASLGGATEAFF
>.|TRBD2|TRBV6-5|TRBJ2-5
TGTGCCAGCAGTTGGGCTAGCGGGAGGGAGACCCAGTACTTC
CASSWASGRETQYF
>.|TRBD1|TRBV5-8|TRBJ2-2
TGTGCCAGCAGCTGGGACAGGGCGAACACCGGGGAGCTGTTTTTT
CASSWDRANTGELFF
>.|TRBD2|TRBV5-1|TRBJ2-7
TGCGCCAGCCCCCAGGGGTCTAGCGGGAGTTTGGGGCAGTACTTC
CASPQGSSGSLGQYF
>.|TRBD1|TRBV7-9|TRBJ2-1
TGTGCCAGCAGCTCCCGACAGGGGGCGGGGAATGAGCAGTTCTTC
CASSSRQGAGNEQFF
>.|.|TRBV14|TRBJ2-3
TGTGCCAGCAGCCAGGGCGGGAAGCAGTATTTT
CASSQGGKQYF
>.|TRBD1|TRBV7-2|TRBJ1-1
TGTGCCAGCAGCCCCGGGACAGGGCGGCCTGAAGCTTTCTTT
CASSPGTGRPEAFF
>.|TRBD1|TRBV4-3|TRBJ2-7
TGCGCCAGCAGCCAAGCGGCACAGGGGGGCTACGAGCAGTACTTC
CASSQAAQGGYEQYF
>few|.|TRBV30|TRBJ2-7
TGTGCCTGGAGTGTATCACTAGGGAGCGAGCAGTACTTC
CAWSVSLGSEQYF
>.|.|TRBV28|TRBJ2-7
TGTGCCAGCAGTCGGACGGCCTACGAGCAGTACTTC
CASSRTAYEQYF
>.|.|TRBV7-9|TRBJ1-1
TGTGCCAGCAGCCCCTACGAAGCTTTCTTT
CASSPYEAFF
>.|.|TRBV11-2|TRBJ2-7
TGTGCCAGCAGCTTATCCTCGGACAGAGACTACGAGCAGTACTTC
CASSLSSDRDYEQYF
>few|.|TRBV7-2|TRBJ1-1
TGTGCCAGCAGCTTAGTCACTGAAGCTTTCTTT
CASSLVTEAFF
>.|.|TRBV11-2|TRBJ2-7
TGTGCCAGCAGCTTAGGGCCGGACAGCTCCTACGAGCAGTACTTC
CASSLGPDSSYEQYF
>.|.|TRBV5-8|TRBJ2-6
TGTGCCAGCAGCTTGTCTGGTGGGGCCAACGTCCTGACTTTC
CASSLSGGANVLTF
>.|.|TRBV18|TRBJ2-7
TGTGCCAGCTCACCAGGGAATCCCTACGAGCAGTACTTC
CASSPGNPYEQYF
>many|TRBD1|TRBV7-9|TRBJ1-2
TGTGCCAGCAGCTCGCCAGGGGGCGGCTACACCTTC
CASSSPGGGYTF
>.|TRBD2|TRBV7-8|TRBJ2-1
TGTGCCAGCAGCCCCCGGGCTAGCGGGGAGGGGGAGCAGTTCTTC
CASSPRASGEGEQFF
>many|.|TRBV6-4|TRBJ1-4
TGTGCCAGCAGTGACCCCAGCGACCCAGGGCCAACTAATGAAAAACTGTTTTTT
CASSDPSDPGPTNEKLFF
>.|.|TRBV7-3|TRBJ2-1
TGTGCCAGCAGCCCCCCCGGGGCGCCCCCCTACAGTGAGCAGTTCTTC
CASSPPGAPPYSEQFF
>.|.|TRBV7-6|TRBJ1-4
TGTGCCAGCAGATATGCAACTAATGAAAAACTGTTTTTT
CASRYATNEKLFF
>.|.|TRBV11-2|TRBJ2-3
TGTGCCAGCAGCTTAAGGGCAGATACGCAGTATTTT
CASSLRADTQYF
>.|TRBD1|TRBV6-4|TRBJ2-7
TGTGCCAGCAGTGCACCCCCGGGACAGGGGTACGAGCAGTACTTC
CASSAPPGQGYEQYF
>.|TRBD1|TRBV6-1|TRBJ1-6
TGTGCCAGCAGGCGGGACAGGGATTCACCCCTCCACTTT
CASRRDRDSPLHF
>few|.|TRBV15|TRBJ2-7
TGTGCCACCAGCTCCCAAATGAGCGCCGAGCAGTACTTC
CATSSQMSAEQYF
>.|.|TRBV5-6|TRBJ2-2
TGTGCCAGCAGCTCAACCGGTGGAGTCTATGCCGGGGAGCTGTTTTTT
CASSSTGGVYAGELFF
>.|.|TRBV7-2|TRBJ2-5
TGTGCCAGCAGCTTAAGTGGGAGCGAGACCCAGTACTTC
CASSLSGSETQYF
>.|.|TRBV2|TRBJ2-2
TGTGCCAGCAGTGGAAGGACACCGTTTTTT
CASSGRTPFF
>.|TRBD2|TRBV6-6|TRBJ2-1
TGTGCCAGCAGTTACTCGCCACTAGCGGCCTACAATGAGCAGTTCTTC
CASSYSPLAAYNEQFF
>.|.|TRBV28|TRBJ2-7
TGTGCCAGCAGTTTTTACCCAGTTGGTTCCGTTTTCTTCTCCTACGAGCAGTACTTC
CASSFYPVGSVFFSYEQYF
>.|.|TRBV11-2|TRBJ1-1
TGTGCCAGCAGCCCACCCCAAGAGTTTGGCACTGAAGCTTTCTTT
CASSPPQEFGTEAFF
>.|TRBD1|TRBV28|TRBJ1-2
TGTGCCAGCAGTGGGAGGGACAGGGGCTACACCTTC
CASSGRDRGYTF
>.|.|TRBV10-3|TRBJ2-4
TGTGCCATCAGTGAGTCGGCTAGCAAAAACATTCAGTACTTC
CAISESASKNIQYF
>few|.|TRBV4-3|TRBJ2-2
TGCGCCAGCAGCCAAGTTTCCCCGGGTTCGGCCGGGGAGCTGTTTTTT
CASSQVSPGSAGELFF
>.|TRBD2|TRBV10-2|TRBJ2-5
TGCGCCAGCAGGCGGGGGGCCGGGGAGACCCAGTACTTC
CASRRGAGETQYF
>.|.|TRBV5-1|TRBJ2-7
TGCGCCAGCAGCTTGGGAGTCCAGAGGAGCTACGAGCAGTACTTC
CASSLGVQRSYEQYF
>.|TRBD1|TRBV19|TRBJ2-4
TGTGCCAGTAGTAGACAGGGGGGAGCCAAAAACATTCAGTACTTC
CASSRQGGAKNIQYF
>once|TRBD1|TRBV6-6|TRBJ1-1
TGTGCCAGCAGAAAGGGACAGGGGAGACCTGAAGCTTTCTTT
CASRKGQGRPEAFF
>few|.|TRBV5-1|TRBJ2-7
TGCGCCAGCAGCTTGGCGGGGCACTACGAGCAGTACTTC
CASSLAGHYEQYF
>.|.|TRBV10-3|TRBJ2-3
TGTGCCATCAGTGGCCAAGGGATCGATACGCAGTATTTT
CAISGQGIDTQYF
>.|.|TRBV11-2|TRBJ2-5
TGTGCCAGCAGCTTGGGCAGGGCTGAGACCCAGTACTTC
CASSLGRAETQYF
>few|TRBD1|TRBV29-1|TRBJ1-1
TGCAGCGTTGACGCCGGGACAGGTGAAGCTTTCTTT
CSVDAGTGEAFF
>.|.|TRBV2|TRBJ2-5
TGTGCCGGCCGAGGACAGAAAGAGACCCAGTACTTC
CAGRGQKETQYF
>.|.|TRBV15|TRBJ1-1
TGTGCCACCAGCAGAGTGGGGGTGGCCACTGAAGCTTTCTTT
CATSRVGVATEAFF
>.|.|TRBV4-3|TRBJ2-3
TGCGCCAGCAGCCAAGCGGGGGAATTCACAGATACGCAGTATTTT
CASSQAGEFTDTQYF